The 31 T cell receptor beta chains below were found in one sample sequenced in a study of blood T cell repertoires in COVID-19. Using immunoSEQ multiplex PCR, the repertoire was profiled, and TCRdb retains in-frame clones only, with some absent. The sample comprises under 250,000 clones, around 90% of which are singletons, and about 0.79% rests with the top ten. The specimen was peripheral blood. The source of these receptors is a man aged 25-40 years with COVID-19, enrolled during active disease.

The genes are TRBV5-1 and TRBJ1-6; the match to TRBD1 covers 7 bases. The ends lost 0 bases at V and 9 bases at J; junction bases unmatched: 3. CDR3 size: 14 residues. Germline loops: CDR1 SGHRS, CDR2 YFSETQ. The CDR3 sequence: CASSLGQGGSPLHF. As DNA, the CDR3 is TGCGCCAGCAGCTTGGGACAGGGTGGTTCACCCCTCCACTTT.

The chain carries TRBV6-5 and TRBJ2-1, with TRBD1 identical over 7 bases. CDR1 and CDR2 from the germline V gene are MNHEY and SVGAGI. After removal of 5 bases from V and 2 bases from J, the junction contained 6 bases not matched to a gene. This CDR3 has 15 amino acids. CDR3 in DNA: TGTGCCAGCAGTACCCGACAGGGTCCCTACAATGAGCAGTTCTTC. The encoded protein is CASSTRQGPYNEQFF.

The V call is TRBV19, the J call TRBJ1-5; 10 bases align to TRBD1. The CDR3 loop spans 20 amino acids. CDR1 is LNHDA, CDR2 SQIVND, per germline (reference sequence). V dropped 7 bases and J dropped 2; count of bases not matched to a gene: 20. As DNA, the CDR3 is TGTGCCAGTATCTCGAAGCCGGGACAGGGGAAGAGGTTAGGCAATCAGCCCCAGCATTTT. Protein sequence: CASISKPGQGKRLGNQPQHF.

The J gene is TRBJ1-4, the V gene TRBV10-1; D gene ambiguous. Looked up from germline, CDR1 is WNHNN and CDR2 is SYGVQD (reference sequence). The CDR3 covers 11 residues. Trimming cost V 7 bases and J 8 bases, with 8 bases left between them. The CDR3 is CASKLREKLFF. CDR3 DNA: TGCGCCAGCAAACTTCGGGAAAAACTGTTTTTT.

This chain uses TRBV28 with TRBJ2-5, with 10 bases identical to TRBD1. From germline, CDR1 is MDHEN and CDR2 SYDVKM. This CDR3 contains 15 residues. After removal of 4 bases from V and 5 bases from J, the junction contained 7 bases not matched to a gene. CDR3 DNA: TGTGCCAGCAGTTCAGCCGGGACAGGGGAGGAGACCCAGTACTTC. Amino acid sequence: CASSSAGTGEETQYF.

This chain's CDR3 is CALPGQGGNQPQHF. In DNA, the CDR3 is TGTGCCTTACCGGGACAGGGAGGCAATCAGCCCCAGCATTTT. This chain connects TRBV30 to TRBJ1-5, with 9 bases lining up with TRBD1. Trimming took 7 bases from V and 2 from J; bases not matched to a gene: 6. Per the germline V gene, CDR1 is GTSNPN and CDR2 is SVGIG (reference sequence). The CDR3 contains 14 residues.

CDR3 region: CASSFGGGYEQYF. The CDR3 bases are TGTGCCAGCAGCTTTGGGGGAGGCTACGAGCAGTACTTC. The chain uses TRBV7-7 and TRBJ2-7, with D maybe TRBD2 (6 bases). Germline CDR1 and CDR2: SSHAT and FNYEAQ (reference sequence). Trimming took off 3 bases at V and 3 bases at J, with 9 bases between the two ends. The CDR3 length is 13 residues.

The chain joins TRBV4-1 to TRBJ1-1, with D possibly being TRBD1 (5 bases). The CDR3 covers 14 residues. Looked up from germline, CDR1 is MGHRA and CDR2 is YSYEKL. Trimming pared 0 bases from V and 4 bases from J, leaving 9 bases between. The CDR3 nucleotides are TGCGCCAGCAGCCAAGACAGGGTGGCCACTGAAGCTTTCTTT. It specifies CASSQDRVATEAFF.

The chain carries TRBV7-9 and TRBJ2-7, with 8 bases identical to TRBD1. Germline assignment: CDR1 SEHNR and CDR2 FQNEAQ (reference sequence). With V trimmed by 6 bases and J by 0 bases, 7 bases remained unmatched. The CDR3 runs 15 residues. CDR3 loop: CASRPGTGLSYEQYF. CDR3 DNA sequence: TGTGCCAGCAGACCCGGGACAGGACTCTCCTACGAGCAGTACTTC.

The chain carries TRBV10-1 and TRBJ2-1, with 11 bases matching TRBD2. The CDR3 loop spans 14 amino acids. Germline lookup yields CDR1 WNHNN and CDR2 SYGVQD (reference sequence). V lost 5 bases and J lost 9; bases outside the gene matches: 6. The CDR3 is CASSYSGGAGEQFF. The CDR3 DNA reads as TGCGCCAGCAGTTATAGCGGGGGGGCCGGTGAGCAGTTCTTC.

The chain combines TRBV24-1 with TRBJ2-7; D may be TRBD2 (6 bases). Trimming took 6 bases from V and 7 from J, leaving 15 bases between them. Per germline, CDR1 KGHDR and CDR2 SFDVKD. The CDR3 is made up of 13 amino acids. The DNA of the CDR3 is TGTGCCACCAGTCGTCCGGGAGTGAGGGAGCAGTACTTC. This encodes CATSRPGVREQYF.

The chain is built from TRBV5-1 and TRBJ2-1, with 11 bases lining up with TRBD2. V shed 2 bases, J shed 4 bases, and the junction held 5 bases outside the gene matches. The CDR3 loop spans 16 amino acids. Looked up from germline, CDR1 is SGHRS and CDR2 is YFSETQ. CDR3 sequence: CASSFEASGGYNEQFF. The DNA for the CDR3 is TGCGCCAGCAGCTTCGAGGCTAGCGGGGGGTACAATGAGCAGTTCTTC.

This chain uses TRBV19 with TRBJ1-1; possible D gene TRBD1, 5 bases. The CDR3 runs 11 residues. CDR1 and CDR2 from the germline V gene are LNHDA and SQIVND (reference sequence). The V and J ends lost 3 bases and 7 bases respectively, with 6 bases between them. The CDR3 loop is CASSMTDEAFF. In nucleotides, the CDR3 is TGTGCCAGTAGTATGACAGATGAAGCTTTCTTT. Complete variable domain (other parts from reference TRBV19 and TRBJ1-1): DGGITQSPKYLFRKEGQNVTLSCEQNLNHDAMYWYRQDPGQGLRLIYYSQIVNDFQKGDIAEGYSVSREKKESFPLTVTSAQKNPTAFYLCASSMTDEAFFGQGTRLTVV.

The chain couples TRBV4-2 to TRBJ2-3, with TRBD2 identical over 8 bases. Trimming removed 4 bases from V and 0 bases from J; junction bases left unmatched: 15. The CDR3 runs 19 residues. CDR1 and CDR2 (germline): LGHNA, YNFKEQ. The CDR3 protein is CASSRHLTSGGTSTDTQYF. CDR3 bases: TGTGCCAGCAGCCGTCACCTAACAAGCGGGGGAACTAGCACAGATACGCAGTATTTT.

V gene TRBV4-2 combines with J gene TRBJ2-3; a weak D match, TRBD2 (5 bases). The CDR3 length is 17 residues. The germline gives CDR1 LGHNA, CDR2 YNFKEQ. The ends were cut back, 1 base at V and 5 bases at J, with 19 bases in the middle. CDR3 coding DNA: TGTGCCAGCAGCCAAGCGGGGTTTTACTCAAGAGGAGATACGCAGTATTTT. Amino acid sequence: CASSQAGFYSRGDTQYF.

This clone was detected only a few times. This chain links TRBV19 with TRBJ2-3, with 7 bases identical to TRBD2. This CDR3 spans 15 amino acids. With V trimmed by 2 bases and J by 0 bases, 2 bases remained unmatched. Germline loops: CDR1 LNHDA, CDR2 SQIVND (reference sequence). The CDR3 loop reads CASSILAESTDTQYF. DNA of the CDR3: TGTGCCAGTAGTATACTAGCGGAGAGCACAGATACGCAGTATTTT.

The CDR3 DNA is TGCAGCGTTGGAGGTTCGGGAGCCACTGAAGCTTTCTTT. Its translation: CSVGGSGATEAFF. V and J are TRBV29-1 and TRBJ1-1; no clear D gene. This CDR3 has 13 amino acids. From germline, CDR1 is SQVTM and CDR2 ANQGSEA. Between the trimmed V and J ends, which lost 4 bases and 4 bases, there was a span of 13 bases. Based on the CDR3 plus reference TRBV29-1 and TRBJ1-1, the full variable domain is SAVISQKPSRDICQRGTSLTIQCQVDSQVTMMFWYRQQPGQSLTLIATANQGSEATYESGFVIDKFPISRPNLTFSTLTVSNMSPEDSSIYLCSVGGSGATEAFFGQGTRLTVV.

The chain combines TRBV6-5 with TRBJ1-4; 10 nucleotides match TRBD1. CDR1 and CDR2 (germline): MNHEY, SVGAGI. Trimming took 7 bases from V and 7 from J; bases not matched to a gene: 6. The CDR3 totals 14 residues. The CDR3 coding sequence is TGTGCCAGCACCCGGACAGGGGGTCTTGAAAAACTGTTTTTT. Amino acids: CASTRTGGLEKLFF.

The J gene is TRBJ2-4, the V gene TRBV10-2; D unclear. Deletions cut 2 bases from V and 6 bases from J, with 11 bases between. The CDR3 runs to 14 residues. Germline loops: CDR1 WSHSY, CDR2 SAAADI. The CDR3 reads CASSEAQSLNIQYF. The CDR3 DNA is TGCGCCAGCAGTGAGGCACAGTCCCTAAACATTCAGTACTTC.

The chain couples TRBV5-6 to TRBJ1-2, with D perhaps matching TRBD1 (6 bases). V lost 6 bases and J lost 9, with 18 bases in between. This CDR3 spans 13 amino acids. CDR1 SGHDT and CDR2 YYEEEE come from the germline V gene. The CDR3 loop reads CASNMGTQGSYTF. CDR3 coding DNA: TGTGCCAGCAACATGGGGACACAGGGAAGCTACACCTTC.

The rearrangement joins TRBV4-1 to TRBJ1-2, with D tentatively TRBD1 (5 bases). The CDR3 is made up of 15 amino acids. V was pared by 0 bases and J by 4 bases, with 12 bases between. Germline CDR1 MGHRA, CDR2 YSYEKL. The CDR3 DNA sequence: TGCGCCAGCAGCCAAGATTGGGGCGTCCTCTATGGCTACACCTTC. It is translated as CASSQDWGVLYGYTF.

The CDR3 coding sequence is TGTGCCAGCAGTGAAGAACTCAATTCACCCCTCCACTTT. This sequence encodes CASSEELNSPLHF. This chain connects TRBV6-1 to TRBJ1-6; D remains ambiguous. Germline V gives CDR1 MNHNS, CDR2 SASEGT. Trimming took off 1 base at V and 7 bases at J, with 5 bases between the two ends. This CDR3 has 13 amino acids.

The rearrangement uses TRBV15 and TRBJ1-2; TRBD1 matches at 7 bases. The trim removed 0 bases at V and 2 bases at J, leaving 6 bases unmatched. Germline V CDR1 and CDR2: LNHNV, YYDKDF (reference sequence). This CDR3 region has 16 residues. The CDR3 region is CATSRDGDRINYGYTF. The CDR3 nucleotides read TGTGCCACCAGCAGAGATGGGGACAGAATCAACTATGGCTACACCTTC.

The rearrangement links TRBV7-2 to TRBJ2-7, with 9 bases fitting TRBD1. Per germline, CDR1 SGHTA and CDR2 FQGNSA. The CDR3 spans 15 residues. Unmatched junction bases numbered 5, after V lost 2 bases and J lost 3 bases. The CDR3 here is CASSLWTGVIYEQYF. The CDR3 DNA reads as TGTGCCAGCAGCTTATGGACAGGGGTTATCTACGAGCAGTACTTC. Full variable domain (remainder filled in from reference TRBV7-2 and TRBJ2-7): GAGVSQSPSNKVTEKGKDVELRCDPISGHTALYWYRQSLGQGLEFLIYFQGNSAPDKSGLPSDRFSAERTGGSVSTLTIQRTQQEDSAVYLCASSLWTGVIYEQYFGPGTRLTVT.

V gene TRBV30 combines with J gene TRBJ2-3; 8 nucleotides line up with TRBD1. The V gene end was trimmed by 5 bases and the J gene end by 4 bases; junction bases not matched to a gene: 5. Germline V gene data show CDR1 as GTSNPN and CDR2 as SVGIG (reference sequence). The CDR3 length is 13 residues. The CDR3, as DNA: TGTGCCTGGGACAGGGGCTTGGCAGATACGCAGTATTTT. Amino acid sequence: CAWDRGLADTQYF.

This chain uses TRBV3-1 (or the pseudogene TRBV3-2) with TRBJ2-6; D is unresolved. Germline CDR1 reads LGHDT; CDR2 reads YNNKEL (reference sequence). Deletions cut 4 bases from V and 0 bases from J, with 22 bases between. The CDR3 spans 20 residues. CDR3 sequence: CASSPSAPRPLISGANVLTF. The CDR3 region has the DNA TGTGCCAGCAGCCCTTCGGCCCCCAGGCCCCTTATCTCTGGGGCCAACGTCCTGACTTTC.

This clone turned up a few times. The J gene is TRBJ2-7, the V gene TRBV27; TRBD2 matches at 11 bases. Unmatched junction bases numbered 11, after V lost 5 bases and J lost 5 bases. Germline lookup yields CDR1 MNHEY and CDR2 SMNVEV (reference sequence). CDR3 length: 16 amino acids. The CDR3 DNA is TGTGCCAGCAGTCCCATCCCTAGCGGGGGGTCCCACGAGCAGTACTTC. As protein: CASSPIPSGGSHEQYF.

The genes are TRBV12-5 and TRBJ1-2; 9 bases are shared with TRBD1. V lost 7 bases, J lost 8 bases, and 5 bases stayed unmatched. CDR1 LGHNT and CDR2 FRNRAP come from the germline V gene. This CDR3 contains 12 residues. The CDR3 is CASVGTGYGYTF. CDR3 bases: TGTGCTAGTGTGGGGACAGGGTACGGCTACACCTTC.

This clone was counted a single time. This chain links TRBV29-1 with TRBJ1-2, with a weak D call TRBD1 (5 bases). Deletions cut 4 bases from V and 8 bases from J, with 17 bases between. CDR3 length: 13 amino acids. Per germline, CDR1 SQVTM and CDR2 ANQGSEA. This chain's CDR3 is CSVGGGIGTGYTF. As DNA, the CDR3 is TGCAGCGTTGGAGGAGGGATTGGGACCGGCTACACCTTC.

The V gene is TRBV10-3, the J gene TRBJ2-5; 11 bases match TRBD2. With V trimmed by 4 bases and J by 5 bases, 3 bases remained unmatched. CDR3 size: 14 residues. Per the germline V gene, CDR1 is ENHRY and CDR2 is SYGVKD. The CDR3 protein is CAISVAGGQETQYF. CDR3 DNA sequence: TGTGCCATCAGTGTAGCGGGGGGGCAGGAGACCCAGTACTTC.

The chain joins TRBV21-1 to TRBJ1-1; whether TRBD1, the table's D call, matches the DNA was not checked. TRBV21-1 has pseudogene status. The CDR3 spans 15 residues. CDR3 sequence (DNA): TGTGCCAGCAGCAAAGGACGGCAGGGGGGCACTGAAGCTTTCTTT. Translation gives CASSKGRQGGTEAFF.